This TCR beta chain was sequenced in a study of follicular helper T cells after annual influenza vaccination. CDR3 length: 13 amino acids. Germline V gene lookup returns CDR1 MDHEN and CDR2 SYDVKM. Trimming removed 2 bases at V and 1 base at J, with 5 bases between. Time point here: 2014-2015 season, 7 days after vaccination. Clones were sequenced by immunoSEQ multiplex PCR, and TCRdb holds only the in-frame ones, with some missing. The sample yields several thousand clones, around four fifths seen once. V is TRBV28 and J is TRBJ1-2; D gene uncertain. The specimen was CXCR5+ CD38- circulating T follicular helper cells from blood, collected 7 days after influenza vaccination. Indicated subset: circulating Tfh, non-naive CD4+CXCR5+PD-1+ (ICOS+CD38+ or ICOS-CD38-). This clonotype was obtained from an adult who received the influenza vaccine. The CDR3, as DNA: TGTGCCAGCAGTTTAAGGGTTAACTATGGCTACACCTTC. This sequence encodes CASSLRVNYGYTF.